This T cell receptor (beta chain) was sequenced in a study of T cells in Graves' hyperthyroidism and ophthalmopathy. Using RNA transcripts as the source, TCR beta CDR3 regions were amplified. Primed by the HTBI set, a first-round RT-PCR was run on the TCR CDR3. Each CDR3 protein is one row after TCRdb ran MiXCR on the multiplex PCR reads. Among just over 550,000 distinct CDR3 sequences listed, 46% were seen once. Germline-derived CDR1 and CDR2 are SGHVS and FQNEAQ. V was pared by 5 bases and J by 3 bases, with 9 bases of the junction left unmatched. The CDR3 extends over 15 amino acids. The TCR sequence derives from a woman between 18 and 29 years old with Graves' hyperthyroidism. The chain couples TRBV7-8 to TRBJ2-5, with TRBD1 matching over 7 bases. Sequenced input: peripheral blood or thyroid tissue (not recorded which). The CDR3 DNA follows: TGTGCCAGCAGCAACCCAGGGGGAAATGAAGAGACCCAGTACTTC. Residues: CASSNPGGNEETQYF.